The rows below give T cell receptor beta chains drawn from one sample of a study of CD4 T cells in relation to SARS-CoV-2 and coronaviruses. These TCRs are of unknown antigen specificity. Clones were read by immunoSEQ multiplex PCR, and TCRdb kept only the in-frame ones, dropping some. The sample holds tens of thousands of clones, around 73% seen once. The sequenced sample was CD4+ T cells from PBMCs, cultured in vitro. The receptors originated from a human donor in good health. CDR3s include the opening cysteine and the closing phenylalanine or tryptophan. The D gene is left open where the match is weak. A row's size may be missing; if present it is once, few, many or a size class.

V	D	size	J	DNA	CDR3
TRBV19	TRBD2	NA	TRBJ2-4	TGTGCCAGTAGCAACTCCGGGACTAGCGGGATAGGTACCAAAAACATTCAGTACTTC	CASSNSGTSGIGTKNIQYF
TRBV7-8	NA	NA	TRBJ2-3	TGTGCCAGCAGCTTAACTGGGGGGCAGGGGGCAGATACGCAGTATTTT	CASSLTGGQGADTQYF
TRBV5-8	TRBD2	few	TRBJ2-2	TGTGCCAGCAGCCGTACTAGCGGCGGGGAGCTGTTTTTT	CASSRTSGGELFF
TRBV9	TRBD1	NA	TRBJ2-1	TGTGCCAGCAGCGTCGGGACAGGGGTTTACAATGAGCAGTTCTTC	CASSVGTGVYNEQFF
TRBV4-1	NA	NA	TRBJ2-5	TGCGCCAGCCAGTCGGGGGGCCCGGGGGGAGAGACCCAGTACTTC	CASQSGGPGGETQYF
TRBV5-5	NA	NA	TRBJ1-1	TGTGCCAGCAGCCAGGGGAGGACTGAAGCTTTCTTT	CASSQGRTEAFF
TRBV7-2	NA	once	TRBJ1-2	TGTGCCAGCAGCACCGCGGGAGGGGGCTACACCTTC	CASSTAGGGYTF
TRBV6-5	NA	once	TRBJ1-6	TGTGCCAGCAGAACCAGGACAGCGTCCTATTCACCCCTCCACTTT	CASRTRTASYSPLHF
TRBV7-2	TRBD1	once	TRBJ1-5	TGTGCCAGCAGCTTAGCGGCCCCCGACAGGGCGATAAATCAGCCCCAGCATTTT	CASSLAAPDRAINQPQHF
TRBV7-2	NA	NA	TRBJ2-3	TGTGCCGGGGGGGGCGGTGTGGAGGATACGCAGTATTTT	CAGGGGVEDTQYF
TRBV14	TRBD1	NA	TRBJ2-2	TGTGCCAGCAGCCCGCTGATACAGGGGTTTAACACCGGGGAGCTGTTTTTT	CASSPLIQGFNTGELFF
TRBV5-1	NA	NA	TRBJ1-1	TGCGCCAGCAGCTTGGACAGAGGGACTGAAGCTTTCTTT	CASSLDRGTEAFF
TRBV9	NA	NA	TRBJ1-2	TGTGCCAGCAGCGTAGTACAGGGCGATGGCTACACCTTC	CASSVVQGDGYTF
TRBV5-1	TRBD2	NA	TRBJ2-3	TGCGCCAGCAGCTCAGGACTAGCGGGAGGCCTAGATACGCAGTATTTT	CASSSGLAGGLDTQYF
TRBV29-1	TRBD1	NA	TRBJ1-5	TGCAGCGTTACAGGGGGATTCAATCAGCCCCAGCATTTT	CSVTGGFNQPQHF
TRBV7-2	NA	NA	TRBJ1-2	TGTGCCAGCAAGAGGGGGGACTATGGCTACACCTTC	CASKRGDYGYTF
TRBV18	NA	NA	TRBJ2-6	TGTGCCAGCTCAACAGGCGCTGGGGCCAACGTCCTGACTTTC	CASSTGAGANVLTF
TRBV20-1	NA	NA	TRBJ1-2	TGCAGTGCTAGTGAGTGGAGGAGATCTAACTATGGCTACACCTTC	CSASEWRRSNYGYTF
TRBV24-1	TRBD1	NA	TRBJ2-2	TGTGCCACCAGTGATGACAGGGGCACCGGGGAGCTGTTTTTT	CATSDDRGTGELFF
TRBV19	TRBD1	NA	TRBJ2-6	TGTGCCCCGCACAGGGGGCCTGCTCCTGGGGCCAACGTCCTGACTTTC	CAPHRGPAPGANVLTF
TRBV29-1	TRBD1	NA	TRBJ1-2	TGCAGCGTTGAAGAAGGACAGGGGTATGGCTACACCTTC	CSVEEGQGYGYTF
TRBV6-2/TRBV6-3	NA	NA	TRBJ2-5	TGTGCCAGCAGTTACTTAGGGACGAAGACCCAGTACTTC	CASSYLGTKTQYF
TRBV13	TRBD2	NA	TRBJ2-7	TGTGCCAGCAGCCCGCGATCAGGACTAGCGGACCCCTACGAGCAGTACTTC	CASSPRSGLADPYEQYF
TRBV18	NA	few	TRBJ1-1	TGTGCCAGCTCCCTGGGGGGTGGCACTGAAGCTTTCTTT	CASSLGGGTEAFF
TRBV5-1	NA	NA	TRBJ1-6	TGCGCCAGCAGTCTGGGGGGGGGAAATTCACCCCTCCACTTT	CASSLGGGNSPLHF
TRBV10-3	NA	NA	TRBJ2-5	TGTGCCACCGCTTTTAGCGATCAAGAGACCCAGTACTTC	CATAFSDQETQYF
TRBV4-3	NA	few	TRBJ1-6	TGCGCCAGCAGCCAAGATTTACGGGAATCACCCCTCCACTTT	CASSQDLRESPLHF
TRBV7-2	NA	NA	TRBJ1-1	TGTGCCAGCAGCTTAGTCGGGCAGGTGAACACTGAAGCTTTCTTT	CASSLVGQVNTEAFF
TRBV25-1	TRBD1	NA	TRBJ1-1	TGTGCCAGCAGCTCCGGTAGGGGGCCTGTGAACACTGAAGCTTTCTTT	CASSSGRGPVNTEAFF
TRBV19	NA	NA	TRBJ2-3	TGTGCCAGTAGTATCCCACTTAGTCGCACAGATACGCAGTATTTT	CASSIPLSRTDTQYF
TRBV7-3	NA	few	TRBJ2-3	TGTGCCACCGGCCGCGGCACAAGGGGGGATACGCAGTATTTT	CATGRGTRGDTQYF
TRBV6-2/TRBV6-3	NA	NA	TRBJ2-3	TGTGCCAGCGGCCCAAGGCGGTCCCCGGGCACAGATACGCAGTATTTT	CASGPRRSPGTDTQYF
TRBV5-8	NA	NA	TRBJ1-5	TGTGCCAGCAGCTTGGGGGATACAGGGAGCAATCAGCCCCAGCATTTT	CASSLGDTGSNQPQHF
TRBV10-3	NA	NA	TRBJ1-2	TGTGCCATCAGTCCAGGGAATCAAGCTAACTATGGCTACACCTTC	CAISPGNQANYGYTF
TRBV7-8	TRBD2	NA	TRBJ2-1	TGTGCCAGCAGCTTAGGGGGACTAGCGATTCGTGATGAGCAGTTCTTC	CASSLGGLAIRDEQFF
TRBV20-1	NA	NA	TRBJ1-1	TGCAGTGCTAGTATCCCCGGGTACACTGAAGCTTTCTTT	CSASIPGYTEAFF
TRBV2	NA	NA	TRBJ2-3	TGTGCCAGCAGTGAAGTTTCCACAGATACGCAGTATTTT	CASSEVSTDTQYF
TRBV6-5	NA	NA	TRBJ2-5	TGTGCCAGCAGTTACGGGACCCTCCAAGAGACCCAGTACTTC	CASSYGTLQETQYF
TRBV6-5	TRBD1	few	TRBJ2-4	TGTGCCAGCAGCGCAACAGGGGGTAGTAACATTCAGTACTTC	CASSATGGSNIQYF
TRBV9	NA	NA	TRBJ2-2	TGTGCCAGCAGCGTAGTTGGGGGGGCCCTCACCGGGGAGCTGTTTTTT	CASSVVGGALTGELFF
TRBV2	NA	NA	TRBJ2-5	TGTGCCAGCACCAGAACAGTGGGTTCGTGGGAGACCCAGTACTTC	CASTRTVGSWETQYF
TRBV30	NA	few	TRBJ1-3	TGTGCCTGGGGGACCTCTGGAAACACCATATATTTT	CAWGTSGNTIYF
TRBV7-2	TRBD1	NA	TRBJ1-2	TGTGCCAGCAGCTTAAGCGTCGGGGCCGGACAGGGACATTATGGCTACACCTTC	CASSLSVGAGQGHYGYTF
TRBV7-9	TRBD1	NA	TRBJ2-3	TGTGCCAGCAGTTCCGGGACAGGGACGTTCTCAGATACGCAGTATTTT	CASSSGTGTFSDTQYF
TRBV18	NA	few	TRBJ1-6	TGTGCCAGCTCACCACAGGAAATAGGGCCCAATTCACCCCTCCACTTT	CASSPQEIGPNSPLHF